What follows are 29 T cell receptor beta chains derived from one specimen sequenced in a study of T cell responses to AZD1222 COVID-19 vaccine. The method was immunoSEQ multiplex PCR; TCRdb's version includes in-frame clones alone and lacks a portion of them. The repertoire has tens of thousands of clones, 85% of them found once; the top ten carry about 20%. Sequenced material: peripheral blood, taken on day 0 of AZD1222 vaccination. The source is an adult in good health.

The V call is TRBV5-4, the J call TRBJ2-1; 7 nucleotides match TRBD2. There are 12 residues in the CDR3. V lost 0 bases and J lost 15; bases outside the gene matches: 6. Germline CDR1 SGHNT, CDR2 YYREEE (reference sequence). The CDR3 bases are TGTGCCAGCAGCTTGGCCTTGCGGGAGACGTTCTTC. Translated: CASSLALRETFF.

This chain joins TRBV12-3 or TRBV12-4 and TRBJ2-1, with D uncertain. Between the trimmed V and J ends, which lost 5 bases and 6 bases, there was a span of 8 bases. This CDR3 region has 12 residues. The DNA of the CDR3 is TGTGCCAGCAGTCGGGCCCGCAATGAGCAGTTCTTC. Its translation is CASSRARNEQFF.

The chain couples TRBV13 to TRBJ2-5; perhaps TRBD1 as D (6 bases). Germline lookup yields CDR1 PRHDT and CDR2 FYEKMQ (reference sequence). The CDR3 has 14 amino acids. Between the trimmed V and J ends, which lost 8 bases and 5 bases, there was a span of 18 bases. The CDR3 is CASGPRGGEETQYF. CDR3 bases: TGTGCCAGCGGCCCCAGGGGCGGAGAGGAGACCCAGTACTTC.

This chain uses TRBV6-5 with TRBJ1-2; D not certain. From germline, CDR1 is MNHEY and CDR2 SVGAGI. V shed 2 bases and J shed 2 bases, with 12 bases lying between them. This CDR3 is 15 amino acids long. CDR3 amino acids: CASSYNTGFNYGYTF. The DNA for the CDR3 is TGTGCCAGCAGTTACAATACGGGGTTCAACTATGGCTACACCTTC.

This clone came up a few times. This chain connects TRBV5-1 to TRBJ1-5; 8 positions match TRBD1. Germline lookup yields CDR1 SGHRS and CDR2 YFSETQ. This CDR3 is 16 amino acids long. The V and J ends lost 2 bases and 4 bases, in that order; junction bases with no gene match: 8. The CDR3 reads CASSFGTGGRNQPQHF. CDR3 bases: TGCGCCAGCAGCTTTGGAACAGGGGGACGAAATCAGCCCCAGCATTTT.

This clone was detected a few times. The chain combines TRBV5-6 with TRBJ1-5; D is ambiguous. This CDR3 has 11 amino acids. Germline CDR1 SGHDT, CDR2 YYEEEE. Trimming cost V 8 bases and J 0 bases, with 3 bases left between them. The CDR3 sequence: CARSSNQPQHF. In DNA, the CDR3 is TGTGCCAGGTCTAGCAATCAGCCCCAGCATTTT. Using reference TRBV5-6 and TRBJ1-5 for the parts outside the CDR3, the full variable domain is DAGVTQSPTHLIKTRGQQVTLRCSPKSGHDTVSWYQQALGQGPQFIFQYYEEEERQRGNFPDRFSGHQFPNYSSELNVNALLLGDSALYLCARSSNQPQHFGDGTRLSIL.

The DNA of the CDR3 is TGTGCCAGCAGTGGGAGGATCCAGGGGGCAGGTCAGCCCCAGCATTTT. It yields the protein CASSGRIQGAGQPQHF. The V gene is TRBV6-1, the J gene TRBJ1-5; TRBD1 matches at 8 bases. The CDR3 is 16 residues long. Germline V gene lookup returns CDR1 MNHNS and CDR2 SASEGT. V was pared by 4 bases and J by 6 bases, with 11 bases of the junction left unmatched.

This chain links TRBV7-2 with TRBJ2-5; D might be TRBD1 or TRBD2, each matching 5 bases. Germline CDR1 and CDR2: SGHTA and FQGNSA. Trimming removed 2 bases from V and 4 bases from J, with 11 bases in between. This CDR3 contains 14 residues. In DNA form, the CDR3 reads TGTGCCAGCAGCTTAAATGCAGGGAGAGAGACCCAGTACTTC. Translation gives CASSLNAGRETQYF.

This chain uses TRBV10-2 with TRBJ2-4, with TRBD2 matching over 7 bases. The CDR3 sequence is 16 residues long. Germline CDR1 and CDR2: WSHSY and SAAADI. Trimming cost V 3 bases and J 0 bases; bases outside gene matches: 5. CDR3 nucleotide sequence: TGCGCCAGCAGTGACCCGGGAGGCCTAGCCAAAAACATTCAGTACTTC. Its protein product is CASSDPGGLAKNIQYF.

V is TRBV27 and J is TRBJ1-6, with 8 bases fitting TRBD1. The CDR3 extends over 15 amino acids. J lost 9 bases, V lost 1 base, and 5 bases had no gene match. The germline V gene encodes CDR1 MNHEY and CDR2 SMNVEV (reference sequence). Here the CDR3 reads CASSLYRGNSSPLHF. The CDR3 nucleotides read TGTGCCAGCAGTTTATACAGGGGGAATAGTTCACCCCTCCACTTT.

The chain is built from TRBV5-4 and TRBJ1-6, with 7 nucleotides matching TRBD1. Germline CDR1 SGHNT, CDR2 YYREEE (reference sequence). The CDR3 contains 14 residues. V shed 4 bases, J shed 9 bases, and the junction held 7 bases outside the gene matches. The chain's CDR3 is CASSLRGLASPLHF. CDR3 nucleotide sequence: TGTGCCAGCAGCCTGAGGGGGCTGGCTTCACCCCTCCACTTT.

The rearrangement joins TRBV9 to TRBJ2-7, with 8 bases matching TRBD1. V lost 3 bases, J lost 7 bases, and 3 bases stayed unmatched. The germline CDR1 and CDR2 sequences are SGDLS and YYNGEE. This CDR3 is 12 amino acids long. CDR3 sequence reads: CASSETGAEQYF. DNA for the CDR3: TGTGCCAGCAGCGAGACAGGGGCAGAGCAGTACTTC.

The J gene is TRBJ2-3, the V gene TRBV4-1; D might be TRBD2 (7 bases). The CDR3 extends over 18 amino acids. The V gene lost 2 bases and the J gene lost 2 bases, with 20 bases spanning the gap. Per germline, CDR1 MGHRA and CDR2 YSYEKL. CDR3 coding DNA: TGCGCCAGCAGCCAAATCCTGCGGGGGCCACCCTTCACAGATACGCAGTATTTT. This codes for CASSQILRGPPFTDTQYF.

The chain is built from TRBV7-2 and TRBJ2-7; TRBD1 or TRBD2 may be the D gene (6 bases each). The CDR3 length is 14 residues. The V gene lost 1 base and the J gene lost 0 bases, with 7 bases spanning the gap. Germline assignment: CDR1 SGHTA and CDR2 FQGNSA. CDR3 loop: CASSLGGASYEQYF. The DNA for the CDR3 is TGTGCCAGCAGCTTAGGGGGGGCCTCCTACGAGCAGTACTTC. The full variable domain, completed using reference TRBV7-2 and TRBJ2-7, is GAGVSQSPSNKVTEKGKDVELRCDPISGHTALYWYRQSLGQGLEFLIYFQGNSAPDKSGLPSDRFSAERTGGSVSTLTIQRTQQEDSAVYLCASSLGGASYEQYFGPGTRLTVT.

V gene TRBV4-1 combines with J gene TRBJ1-4, with a weak D call TRBD1 (6 bases). The CDR3 totals 14 residues. The ends were cut back, 4 bases at V and 8 bases at J, with 14 bases in the middle. The germline CDR1 and CDR2 sequences are MGHRA and YSYEKL. As DNA, the CDR3 is TGCGCCAGCAGCCCGCCGACAGGTTTGGAAAAACTGTTTTTT. It encodes CASSPPTGLEKLFF.

The chain employs TRBV12-5 and TRBJ1-2; unclear D gene. This CDR3 is 15 amino acids long. V dropped 1 base and J dropped 8 bases, with 17 bases sitting between them. CDR1 is LGHNT and CDR2 is FRNRAP in the germline V gene. The CDR3 here is CASGLGSGPALGYTF. The CDR3 DNA follows: TGTGCTAGTGGTTTGGGATCGGGTCCGGCCTTGGGCTACACCTTC.

The rearrangement uses TRBV12-3 or TRBV12-4 and TRBJ1-1; D perhaps matches TRBD1 (6 bases). The V end was cut by 2 bases, the J end by 7 bases, with 8 bases between. The CDR3 has 12 residues. In nucleotides, the CDR3 is TGTGCCAGCAGTTTACAGGGGATTGAAGCTTTCTTT. This codes for CASSLQGIEAFF.

This clone was recorded only once. The V gene is TRBV3-1 (or the pseudogene TRBV3-2), the J gene TRBJ2-7; possible D gene TRBD1, 6 bases. This CDR3 region has 15 residues. Germline V gene lookup returns CDR1 LGHDT and CDR2 YNNKEL (reference sequence). Trimming cost V 4 bases and J 4 bases, with 17 bases left between them. The CDR3 nucleotides read TGTGCCAGCAGCCGCCTTAGGGACACACCGTACGAGCAGTACTTC. This codes for CASSRLRDTPYEQYF.

The chain joins TRBV6-6 to TRBJ2-1; D unresolved. V was clipped by 0 bases and J by 7 bases, with 10 bases between them. Germline CDR1 and CDR2: MNHNY and SVGAGI (reference sequence). The CDR3 is 14 residues long. The CDR3 DNA reads as TGTGCCAGCAGTTACTCATTCAACGGGAATGAGCAGTTCTTC. This codes for CASSYSFNGNEQFF.

This clone was observed a handful of times. The V call is TRBV19, the J call TRBJ2-7; 7 bases are a match to TRBD1. Germline-derived CDR1 and CDR2 are LNHDA and SQIVND (reference sequence). The CDR3 covers 15 residues. V lost 6 bases, J lost 1 base, and 9 bases stayed unmatched. The CDR3 here is CASRSTGAGSYEQYF. The CDR3 nucleotides read TGTGCCAGTAGGTCCACAGGGGCCGGGTCCTACGAGCAGTACTTC.

The chain couples TRBV6-5 to TRBJ1-5; D not resolved. The V end lost 8 bases, the J end lost 0 bases, and 11 bases lay between the germline ends. The CDR3 has 14 residues. Germline V gene sequence: CDR1 MNHEY, CDR2 SVGAGI. The CDR3 loop reads CASFEGYSNQPQHF. DNA of the CDR3: TGTGCCAGCTTTGAGGGATATAGCAATCAGCCCCAGCATTTT.

V is TRBV25-1 and J is TRBJ2-1, with D unclear. This CDR3 is 13 amino acids long. Trimming took off 8 bases at V and 1 base at J, with 9 bases between the two ends. The germline CDR1 and CDR2 sequences are MGHDK and SYGVNS. The CDR3: CASAQISYNEQFF. CDR3 nucleotides: TGTGCCAGCGCTCAGATTTCCTACAATGAGCAGTTCTTC.

The gene calls are TRBV12-5 and TRBJ2-5, with 7 bases that match TRBD2. The CDR3 is made up of 17 amino acids. V was pared by 0 bases and J by 0 bases, with 7 bases of the junction left unmatched. Germline V gene sequence: CDR1 LGHNT, CDR2 FRNRAP. CDR3 DNA sequence: TGTGCTAGTGGTTTGGTAGGCGGGGGTACGTACCAAGAGACCCAGTACTTC. Amino acid sequence: CASGLVGGGTYQETQYF.

The rearrangement joins TRBV2 to TRBJ2-5, with 9 bases fitting TRBD2. The V gene end was trimmed by 0 bases and the J gene end by 4 bases; junction bases not matched to a gene: 9. The CDR3 is 17 residues long. CDR1 and CDR2 from the germline V gene are SNHLY and FYNNEI. The CDR3 DNA is TGTGCCAGCAGTGAAGCCCTCGGAGCGGGAGGTGGAGAGACCCAGTACTTC. This sequence encodes CASSEALGAGGGETQYF.

The chain joins TRBV7-8 to TRBJ2-2; 12 bases line up with TRBD1. The V gene's germline CDR1 is SGHVS and CDR2 FQNEAQ. J lost 6 bases, V lost 5 bases, and 10 bases had no gene match. The CDR3 has 17 residues. CDR3 amino acids: CASSARDRGLQAGELFF. The CDR3 bases are TGTGCCAGCAGCGCGCGGGACAGGGGGCTCCAGGCCGGGGAGCTGTTTTTT.

This rearrangement joins TRBV4-1 to TRBJ1-1; D gene ambiguous. Germline CDR1 reads MGHRA; CDR2 reads YSYEKL. The germline V and J ends were trimmed by 1 base and 1 base, with 10 bases remaining between them. This CDR3 is 15 amino acids long. The CDR3: CASSQGRFENTEAFF. In nucleotides, the CDR3 is TGCGCCAGCAGCCAAGGAAGGTTTGAGAACACTGAAGCTTTCTTT.

The chain carries TRBV4-1 and TRBJ1-2; no clear D gene. Trimming took off 2 bases at V and 0 bases at J, with 10 bases between the two ends. Germline values: CDR1 MGHRA, CDR2 YSYEKL. The CDR3 consists of 15 residues. This CDR3 is CASSQPPTANYGYTF. The CDR3 DNA reads TGCGCCAGCAGCCAACCCCCCACCGCTAACTATGGCTACACCTTC.

V usage is TRBV2 and J usage is TRBJ2-1; maybe TRBD2 (6 bases). The length of the CDR3 is 14 residues. The V end was cut by 7 bases, the J end by 0 bases, with 10 bases between. The germline CDR1 and CDR2 sequences are SNHLY and FYNNEI. The CDR3 spells CASIPGVSYNEQFF. The CDR3, as DNA: TGTGCCAGCATTCCGGGGGTCTCCTACAATGAGCAGTTCTTC. The full variable domain, rest sourced from reference TRBV2 and TRBJ2-1, is EPEVTQTPSHQVTQMGQEVILRCVPISNHLYFYWYRQILGQKVEFLVSFYNNEISEKSEIFDDQFSVERPDGSNFTLKIRSTKLEDSAMYFCASIPGVSYNEQFFGPGTRLTVL.

The chain carries TRBV18 and TRBJ2-7; D uncertain. The germline gives CDR1 KGHSH, CDR2 LQKENI. V shed 1 base and J shed 1 base, with 2 bases lying between them. This CDR3 has 12 residues. CDR3 sequence: CASSPQSYEQYF. In DNA, the CDR3 is TGTGCCAGCTCACCACAGTCCTACGAGCAGTACTTC.